The sequence of this T cell receptor (beta chain) was determined in a study of T cell repertoires in cytomegalovirus infection. The study, taken as a whole, reports: HLA-C-restricted CMV-specific TCR beta clonotypes prevailed in the ex vivo response.

This clonotype appeared a few times. Its antigen is as yet unknown. MiXCR, applied by TCRdb to the reads, yields one record per CDR3 protein. The table has a few hundred thousand distinct CDR3 sequences, approximately 46% seen once. The TCR comes from a human donor in good health (CMV status not recorded). Some clones in this sample may be carry-over from other donors' samples. The input for sequencing was cultured PBMCs, taken from culture after CMV antigen stimulation.

Written as DNA, the CDR3 is TGTGCCAGCAGACCGACAGGGGGTTCGTGGGCCCAGTACTTC. Translation gives CASRPTGGSWAQYF. The chain employs TRBV6-5 and TRBJ2-5; 9 positions match TRBD1. Germline lookup yields CDR1 MNHEY and CDR2 SVGAGI. The junction had 11 bases not matched to a gene; V was cut back by 6 bases and J by 9 bases. The CDR3 contains 14 residues.